The 9 T cell receptor beta chains below all came from one sample that was sequenced in a study of tumor-infiltrating lymphocytes in primary liver carcinoma. RNA and DNA were co-extracted from approximately 20-30 mg of unsorted bulk tissue. With a constant-region primer, TCR beta cDNA was made from approximately 520 ng of total RNA. ARM-PCR was slightly modified, and three nested multiplex PCR rounds with it gave rise to the TCR beta libraries. Both of the initial two PCR rounds ran for roughly 11 cycles and employed TRBV1-TRBV30 forward primers alongside a C-beta reverse primer. Each CDR3 protein is one row after TCRdb ran MiXCR on the multiplex PCR reads. The sample records around 26,000 distinct CDR3 sequences, nearly 80% being singletons. Sequencing was performed on liver tumor tissue from sampling region 3. Subset in this sample: tumor region T3, left-lateral pole. These receptors were obtained from a man in his forties or fifties with primary liver carcinoma and hepatitis B virus infection.

The V and J genes are TRBV11-2 and TRBJ1-5, with no clear D. The J call is in doubt because the DNA end fits TRBJ2-3 better. The length of the CDR3 is 13 residues. CDR1 is SGHAT, CDR2 FQNNGV, per germline. This CDR3 reads CASSQQSNQPQYF. In DNA form, the CDR3 reads TGTGCCAGCAGCCAGCAGAGTAACCAGCCCCAGTATTTT.

In regard to this clonotype: The CDR3 does not close with the conserved phenylalanine or tryptophan, likely indicating a read error. The chain carries TRBV5-5 and TRBJ1-1; 8 bases are shared with TRBD1. The CDR3 loop spans 13 amino acids. Germline CDR1 and CDR2: SGHKS and YYEKEE (reference sequence). In DNA form, the CDR3 reads TGTACCAGCAGCTTAGACAGGGGCACTGAAGCTTTCATT. It is translated as CTSSLDRGTEAFI.

This clonotype showed up many times. CDR3 bases: TGTGCCAGCAGCCTCGGCGGGACTCTACCCTACGAGCAGTACTTC. This translates into CASSLGGTLPYEQYF. The genes are TRBV11-2 and TRBJ2-7; a possible D gene is TRBD2 (6 bases). Germline values: CDR1 SGHAT, CDR2 FQNNGV. The CDR3 consists of 15 residues. The ends were cut back, 5 bases at V and 2 bases at J, with 16 bases in the middle.

About this clonotype: A read error may produce the germline difference seen at one junction end. CDR3 nucleotides: TGTGCCAGCTGCTTAGATAGCGGGCAGCCCCAGCATTTT. It specifies CASCLDSGQPQHF. The chain joins TRBV11-2 to TRBJ1-5; no clear D gene. The CDR3 extends over 13 amino acids. The germline V gene has CDR1 SGHAT and CDR2 FQNNGV.

Only one count was recorded for this clonotype. This CDR3 is missing its conserved last phenylalanine or tryptophan, likely due to a read error. It is unclear where the CDR3 begins or ends on the DNA, so no DNA is shown, and the CDR3 is as TCRdb lists it. This chain connects TRBV12-3 or TRBV12-4 to TRBJ1-5; TRBD1 was called by the table and not checked on the DNA. The CDR3 numbers 14 amino acids, ends counted. This CDR3 is CASSRTGSNQPQHI.

Details on this clonotype: Sequence at one end of the junction differs from germline and may be a read error. The chain employs TRBV11-2 and TRBJ2-5, with 7 bases matching TRBD2. The CDR3 is 16 amino acids. Per the germline V gene, CDR1 is SGHAT and CDR2 is FQNNGV. The CDR3 DNA reads as TGTGCAAGCAGTCAAAATCCTGACGGGGGGAAAGAGACCCAGTACTTC. Residues: CASSQNPDGGKETQYF.

This clonotype was seen a single time. One end of the junction is discordant with germline, which a read error may explain. This chain links TRBV11-2 with TRBJ2-2, with D possibly TRBD2 on 6 matching bases. CDR1 and CDR2 (germline): SGHAT, FQNNGV. CDR3 length: 15 amino acids. CDR3 in amino acids: CAGSSAGSNTGELFF. As DNA, the CDR3 is TGTGCCGGCAGCTCTGCGGGATCGAACACCGGGGAGCTGTTCTTT.

As regards this clonotype: A junction boundary mismatches the germline segment, possibly from a read error. The V and J genes are TRBV29-1 and TRBJ2-1, with D unclear. The CDR3 loop spans 12 amino acids. CDR1 is SQVTM and CDR2 is ANQGSEA in the germline V gene. The chain's CDR3 is CSIEEGRTKQFF. The CDR3 nucleotides read TGCAGCATTGAAGAAGGGCGTACTAAGCAGTTCTTC.

Details on this clonotype: The germline gene is not matched at one end of the junction; a read error may be the cause. The CDR3 DNA sequence: TGTGCCAGCTGTTTACTAGGGGGCCGAGGTAGAGAGCAATACTTC. Its translation: CASCLLGGRGREQYF. This chain joins TRBV12-3 or TRBV12-4 and TRBJ2-7; 7 bases are shared with TRBD1. This CDR3 has 15 amino acids.